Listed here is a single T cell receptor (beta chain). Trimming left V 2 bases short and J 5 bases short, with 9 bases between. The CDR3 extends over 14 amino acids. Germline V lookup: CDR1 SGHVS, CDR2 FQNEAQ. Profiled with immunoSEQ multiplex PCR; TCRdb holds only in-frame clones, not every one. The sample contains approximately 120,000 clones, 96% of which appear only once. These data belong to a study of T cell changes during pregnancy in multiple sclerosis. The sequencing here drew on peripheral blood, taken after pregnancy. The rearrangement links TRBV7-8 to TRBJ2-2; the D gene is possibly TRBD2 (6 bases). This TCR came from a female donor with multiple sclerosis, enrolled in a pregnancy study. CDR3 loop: CASSLTGVTGELFF. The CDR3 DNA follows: TGTGCCAGCAGCTTAACGGGAGTAACCGGGGAGCTGTTTTTT.